This T cell receptor beta chain was sequenced during a study of shared clonotypes between healthy human individuals. Study findings and constraints: Of the naive CD4 clonotypes, about 5.4% were shared across a few donors. Incompleteness in sorted-subset sequencing, despite large depth, was shown by rarefaction.

Measured with immunoSEQ multiplex PCR; TCRdb has only the in-frame clones, and not every one. The repertoire holds about 2.5 million clones, with about nine tenths as singletons. The CDR3 runs 19 residues. Per the germline V gene, CDR1 is PRHDT and CDR2 is FYEKMQ (reference sequence). J gave up 0 bases and V 5 bases, and 15 bases lay outside the gene matches. Concerning this clone: Its specificity is unknown.

V gene TRBV13 combines with J gene TRBJ2-7; 11 bases align to TRBD2. Specimen: naive CD4+ T cells from PBMCs. Stated subset: CD45RA+ positively selected. The receptor's source is a man between 18 and 29 years old in good health. Some clones in this sample may be carry-over from other donors' samples. CDR3 amino acids: CASSPHPWTSGPSSYEQYF. In nucleotides, the CDR3 is TGTGCCAGCAGCCCCCACCCATGGACTAGCGGGCCGAGCTCCTACGAGCAGTACTTC.